This T cell receptor beta chain was identified in a study of cytomegalovirus exposure and HLA in healthy donors (dated 2017 in TCRdb). With regard to the full study: An earlier analysis of 587 of the donors reported roughly 300 Gb of sequence data and around 120 million unique TCR beta sequences from some 180 million T cells. The number of donors typed differed by locus, with about 620-630 for A, B, C, DRB1 and DQB1, roughly 520 for DQA1, about 610 for DPA1, and some 440 for DPB1. High-throughput TCR immunosequencing, statistical association of individual TCRs with disease status, and machine learning were combined to predict cytomegalovirus infection status. The aim of the study was to test whether cataloging public T cell receptors could identify signatures of past pathogen exposure. HLA typing covered class I and class II loci at four-digit resolution. The later analysis used no new phenotypic data to find candidate immune exposures, relying instead on TCR beta sequences and their occurrence across donors. Every discovery cohort repertoire had been produced on one sequencing platform. Genome-wide SNP genotypes for about three fifths of the roughly 700 donors were used in a later genetic analysis, which treated that subset as a discovery cohort. Among about 360 genotyped donors of the cohort, an average of approximately 250,000 unique TCR beta nucleotide sequences were sequenced per donor, around 20% of them non-productive. To decide whether each TCR beta V gene segment behaved as functional or pseudogenic, an earlier analysis of fewer than 750 of the donors relied on high-throughput TCR beta sequencing. Among the roughly 400 genotyped donors, around 81% belonged to the genetic ancestry cluster associated with self-reported Caucasian donors. A later analysis re-examined previously published TCR beta repertoires from just over 650 donors and added high-resolution HLA genotyping to investigate patterns of TCR occurrence. Four or five DR-DQ haplotypes were handled as single units for association and clustering because linkage in the cohort was strong. Donor age, sex, ethnicity and CMV serostatus were collected together with the repertoire data. Using immunosequencing, the study profiled T cell repertoires from 550 to 750 subjects and related those repertoires to cytomegalovirus serostatus. About 310 gigabases of sequencing data and tens of millions of unique TCR sequences were included in an early release covering about 700 HLA-typed donors. A separate validation cohort of 90 to 150 different subjects was used in addition to the 666-subject first cohort. Study-wide findings and limitations: A cluster of highly shared sequence variants was judged likely to be a technical artifact of the sequencing pipeline. For the cohort, immune exposure information was limited to CMV serostatus. A later genetic analysis associated a missense DCLRE1C variant with V-gene and J-gene trimming of TCR beta chains, and an independent cohort replicated the association. Because HLA typing was unavailable for some donors at each locus, only the typed subset was used in association tests. Because counts were too low, seventeen rarely observed V segments, including chromosome 9 orphons, were left out of the earlier analysis of roughly 600 of the donors. A few of the identified cytomegalovirus-associated TCR beta chains were confirmed in vitro to be specific for cytomegalovirus antigens. A later genetic analysis reported fewer N-insertions in productive TCRs among donors in an Asian-associated ancestry cluster than the approximately 700-donor mean. Broadly in line with IMGT annotations, most TCR beta V segments showed up in productive rearrangements about 87% or about 30% of the time in an earlier analysis of several hundred of the donors. Some IMGT-functional V segments, including TRBV6-2 and TRBV6-3, could not be told apart with the 87-base-pair reads, so those segments were excluded. Cytomegalovirus status was reported to be diagnosed by the classifier with high specificity and sensitivity in both the original and validation cohorts. Linkage disequilibrium might explain the correlated functional status among segregating V segments, but an unknown experimental factor could not be ruled out. According to the authors, the approach could potentially be generalized to other disease states and immunological phenotypes. Only TCR beta chains were sequenced in this cohort, and the absence of alpha or paired-chain data limited detectable features. When HLA alleles, especially DR and DQ, strongly co-occurred, attributing TCR associations to individual alleles was difficult. Most CMV-associated TCR beta chains appeared to be HLA-restricted in a later analysis, and the HLA associations seemed to be driven largely by CMV exposure. In a later analysis, around 17,000 TCR beta sequences were associated with specific HLA alleles at a false discovery rate of 0.05. In a later analysis, TCR association rates were found to vary across HLA loci, with the most associated TCRs seen for DRB1 alleles and the fewest for HLA-C alleles. Compared with equally common non-associated chains, HLA-associated TCR beta chains in a later analysis were more clonally expanded and had lower generation probabilities. Across donors, most TCR sequences were observed very rarely, whereas some public TCRs were present in many individuals. Presence/absence analyses assumed roughly uniform sequencing depth across donors, an assumption that may not hold. A further reported finding was that TCR beta sequences accurately predicted the HLA-A and HLA-B alleles for most subjects in the first cohort. According to a later analysis, parvovirus B19, influenza, CMV and Epstein-Barr virus appeared linked to several top co-occurrence clusters. A total of fewer than 200 TCR beta chains were listed by the study as associated with cytomegalovirus.

The cohort comprised 550 to 700 healthy bone marrow donors. At the time of sampling, every cohort member was nominally healthy, though immune exposures that went unrecorded were likely present. The donor tested CMV seronegative, placing the donor among the roughly 350 seronegative members of the cohort. A peripheral blood sample was collected from each donor, and TCR beta sequencing was performed on peripheral blood mononuclear cells. Genomic DNA extraction from the blood cell samples was performed with the Qiagen DNeasy Blood Extraction Kit. For this clone: Its antigen is unknown. No qualities accompany the bases; no much larger clone lies one base away.

Receptor amplification or capture employed the immunoSEQ multiplex PCR assay. For the multiplex PCR, a mixture combining 60 forward primers for TCR Vbeta segments and 13 reverse primers for TCR Jbeta segments was used. The CDR3 region of rearranged TCR beta genes was amplified from genomic DNA by a multiplex PCR assay. On the Illumina HiSeq System, the amplified TCR beta libraries were sequenced as 87-base-pair reads. On the authors' methods: A later analysis counted approximately 76 million unique TCR beta chains across the 600 to 850 repertoires, and 9.5 million to 11 million of these chains were shared by at least two donors. A nearest-neighbor algorithm error-corrected the raw reads and collapsed the reads into unique sequences, merging closely related sequences to remove PCR and sequencing errors. Alignment of CDR3 sequences to IMGT reference sequences was used to assign V, D and J gene segments. Each retained sequence needed at least a six-nucleotide match to both a V gene segment and a J gene segment. A rearrangement counted as productive if the CDR3 had no stop codons and remained in frame with V and J, and every other rearrangement counted as non-productive. CDR3 was defined according to IMGT convention as the region running from the second conserved V-encoded cysteine to the conserved J-encoded phenylalanine. The earlier analysis of 587 of the donors excluded sequences that lacked an unambiguous match to a single V gene segment. An earlier analysis of several hundred of the donors called V segments functional above 56.7% productive rearrangements and segregating when the between-donor standard deviation exceeded 5%. To diagnose cytomegalovirus status from the catalog of TCR beta chain sequences, a statistical classification framework was built. In a later analysis, TCR nucleotide sequences were compared against IMGT/GENE-DB human TR gene sequences so that V and J genes could be assigned. Using the TCRdist pipeline, a later analysis assigned CDR3 sequences along with most-parsimonious VDJ recombination scenarios. In a later analysis, each TCR beta chain was defined by its CDR3 amino acid sequence together with its V-gene family, and reads lacking a unique V-gene family were excluded. To address suspected cross-contamination and a sequencing artifact, a later analysis removed around 600 highly shared, low-generation-probability nucleotide sequences. In a later analysis, a clonal expansion index for each public chain was calculated from normalized within-repertoire ranks of inferred template counts. In a later analysis, generation probabilities were computed using a VDJ recombination model fitted to out-of-frame rearrangements, and the results were checked against IGoR. A later analysis scored TCR-TCR, TCR-HLA and TCR-CMV co-occurrence with hypergeometric tests, applying a repertoire-size bias correction to TCR pairs. In a later analysis, false discovery rates were estimated by permuting HLA or CMV assignments 20 times. In a later analysis, co-occurring TCRs were grouped using DBSCAN, and TCRdist sequence similarity was added for clustering within HLA-allele-positive subsets. For co-occurrence clustering, repertoires with fewer than 30,000 or more than 120,000 public chains were excluded, along with 4 to 6 repertoires with anomalous nucleotide sharing. The table was pulled from immuneACCESS by TCRdb, which kept in-frame rearrangements only. Such tables lose some clones; where checked, under half of the loss comes from unresolved V genes, and the rest has no known cause. D and trimming were read from the DNA, whereas the V and J calls and clone size are those reported in that table. In all, the sample holds 200,000 to 300,000 clones, and around 84% of those were seen once. The ten largest account for 0.2% to 0.3% of the sample.

CDR3 length: 15 amino acids, cysteine to phenylalanine. The read is trimmed to its CDR3 DNA, 45 bases read in frame from base 1. Via the germline V gene (reference sequence), CDR1 is LNHDA and CDR2 SQIVND. The junction shows trimming of 6 bases on V and 6 bases on J, and the gene matches do not reach 10 bases of it. The sequenced sample was PBMCs. The clonotype was recovered from a girl aged 2 to 9 in good health and CMV-seronegative. This chain joins TRBV19 to TRBJ2-3; the junction holds 9 bases that match TRBD2. The nucleotide sequence reads as follows: TGTGCCAGTAGGCCTAGCGGGGCCGGTCCCGATACGCAGTATTTT. This is translated as CASRPSGAGPDTQYF.